The 13 T cell receptor beta chains listed next were all sequenced from one sample in a study of cytotoxic CD8 clonotypes in ibrutinib-treated CLL. Profiled with immunoSEQ multiplex PCR; TCRdb holds only in-frame clones, not every one. The sample shows roughly 150,000 clones, about 76% of them seen only once. This sample comprised PBMCs, obtained after 24 months of ibrutinib treatment. The receptors shown here come from a human donor with chronic lymphocytic leukemia.

This chain uses TRBV11-3 with TRBJ2-1; D tentatively reads TRBD1 or TRBD2 (6 bases each). V lost 5 bases to trimming and J lost 8 bases, with 16 bases between them. The CDR3 spans 14 residues. CDR1 and CDR2 from the germline V gene are SGHNT and YENEEA. This CDR3 reads CASSLSGAWDEQFF. The CDR3 region has the DNA TGTGCCAGCAGCCTCTCGGGGGCCTGGGATGAGCAGTTCTTC. Using reference TRBV11-3 and TRBJ2-1 for the parts outside the CDR3, the full variable domain is EAGVVQSPRYKIIEKKQPVAFWCNPISGHNTLYWYLQNLGQGPELLIRYENEEAVDDSQLPKDRFSAERLKGVDSTLKIQPAELGDSAVYLCASSLSGAWDEQFFGPGTRLTVL.

V gene TRBV5-3 combines with J gene TRBJ2-7; no clear D. TRBV5-3 falls under the ORF class, with uncertain function. CDR3 size: 12 residues. V was trimmed by 4 bases and J by 4 bases, leaving 9 bases between them. CDR3: CARSTSSYEQYF. CDR3 nucleotides: TGTGCCAGAAGCACCAGTTCTTACGAGCAGTACTTC.

On this clone itself: The likely explanation is a read error, given a far larger clone one base away. DNA for the CDR3: TGCGCCAGCAGCCAAGAAGGCAGGGTTGGAAACACCATATATTTT. This translates into CASSQEGRVGNTIYF. The V call is TRBV4-3, the J call TRBJ1-3, with D maybe TRBD1 (5 bases). The CDR3 has 15 amino acids. CDR1 and CDR2 (germline): LGHNA, YSLEER. V lost 0 bases, J lost 3 bases, and 9 bases lay in between.

The chain recombines TRBV28 with TRBJ1-2; 8 bases line up with TRBD1. The CDR3 is 13 amino acids. The germline gives CDR1 MDHEN, CDR2 SYDVKM. Germline trimming cut 2 bases from V and 4 bases from J; bases unmatched to any gene: 0. The CDR3 protein is CASSLQGAYGYTF. In DNA form, the CDR3 reads TGTGCCAGCAGTTTACAGGGGGCCTATGGCTACACCTTC.

This clone has more than one count but fewer than ten. This sequence joins TRBV18 and TRBJ1-5; possible D gene TRBD1, 5 bases. The CDR3 is 13 amino acids. Per germline, CDR1 KGHSH and CDR2 LQKENI. V shed 2 bases and J shed 8 bases, with 10 bases lying between them. The CDR3 loop is CASSPVLGEPQHF. DNA of the CDR3: TGTGCCAGCTCACCAGTCCTGGGGGAGCCCCAGCATTTT.

The chain has TRBV7-2 and TRBJ2-3; 10 bases map to TRBD2. The CDR3 has 14 residues. Unmatched junction bases numbered 9, after V lost 7 bases and J lost 8 bases. Germline values: CDR1 SGHTA, CDR2 FQGNSA. The CDR3 sequence is CASNPTSGSATQYF. CDR3 nucleotides: TGTGCCAGCAACCCGACTAGCGGGTCCGCTACGCAGTATTTT.

V usage is TRBV27 and J usage is TRBJ2-7; 7 bases match TRBD2. This CDR3 has 17 residues. V shed 3 bases, J shed 2 bases, and the junction held 13 bases outside the gene matches. Germline CDR1 and CDR2: MNHEY and SMNVEV (reference sequence). CDR3 sequence reads: CASSFFLGPGGTYEQYF. The CDR3 DNA sequence: TGTGCCAGCAGTTTTTTTCTCGGACCGGGGGGAACCTACGAGCAGTACTTC.

V is TRBV6-4 and J is TRBJ1-2, with D possibly matching TRBD1 (6 bases). The CDR3 length is 13 residues. Germline values: CDR1 MRHNA, CDR2 SNTAGT. Trimming took 10 bases from V and 2 from J, leaving 14 bases between them. For the CDR3, the DNA is TGTGCCAACCCCCCCGGGACAAACTATGGCTACACCTTC. Residues: CANPPGTNYGYTF.

The V gene is TRBV14, the J gene TRBJ1-4; D uncertain. With 0 bases removed from V and 6 bases from J, the gap between germline ends came to 14 bases. Germline CDR1 SGHDN, CDR2 FVKESK. The CDR3 is made up of 16 amino acids. The CDR3 loop reads CASSQDWPAGYEKLFF. The CDR3 region has the DNA TGTGCCAGCAGCCAAGATTGGCCCGCGGGGTATGAAAAACTGTTTTTT.

J is TRBJ1-1 and V is TRBV7-2; no reliable D call. Between the trimmed V and J ends, which lost 4 bases and 1 base, there was a span of 7 bases. Germline CDR1 and CDR2: SGHTA and FQGNSA. The CDR3 has 13 amino acids. The CDR3 reads CASSSLQNTEAFF. The CDR3 nucleotides read TGTGCCAGCAGCTCGCTGCAGAACACTGAAGCTTTCTTT.

V gene TRBV28 combines with J gene TRBJ2-4, with 11 bases fitting TRBD2. The CDR3 has 15 amino acids. CDR1 and CDR2 (germline): MDHEN, SYDVKM. After removal of 8 bases from V and 3 bases from J, the junction contained 6 bases not matched to a gene. The CDR3 bases are TGTGCCAGCCTAGCGGGAGGCGGGGGCAAAAACATTCAGTACTTC. This sequence encodes CASLAGGGGKNIQYF.

V is TRBV7-9 and J is TRBJ2-7; D may be TRBD1 or TRBD2 (5 bases each). This CDR3 has 13 amino acids. Trimming stripped 4 bases from V and 3 bases from J, with 10 bases between. Looked up from germline, CDR1 is SEHNR and CDR2 is FQNEAQ (reference sequence). CDR3 sequence reads: CASSWGTDYEQYF. The DNA for the CDR3 is TGTGCCAGCAGCTGGGGGACCGACTACGAGCAGTACTTC.

V gene TRBV7-3 combines with J gene TRBJ1-2, with 7 bases aligning to TRBD1. CDR1 and CDR2 from the germline V gene are SGHTA and FQGTGA. This CDR3 spans 14 amino acids. V trimming: 5 bases; J trimming: 5 bases; junction bases outside the gene matches: 8. The CDR3 loop is CASSPQGEGYGYTF. The DNA for the CDR3 is TGTGCCAGCAGCCCCCAGGGGGAAGGGTATGGCTACACCTTC.